The 21 T cell receptor beta chains reported below all come from one sample, sequenced in a study of PD-1 blockade in classical Hodgkin lymphoma. This sample's time point: cycle 4 day 1 (C4D1), after 6 weeks of nivolumab. Patients all relapsed after autologous stem cell transplantation, and there was variation in brentuximab vedotin exposure. TCRdb's table, derived via immunoSEQ multiplex PCR, lists solely in-frame clones and lacks some. The table includes around 60,000 clones, 91% detected once. This specimen consisted of peripheral blood mononuclear cells (PBMCs), obtained before the fourth cycle of nivolumab. Source of these receptors: a human donor with classical Hodgkin lymphoma.

The CDR3 DNA is TGTGCCAGCAGCTTGGTAACTGAAGCTTTCTTT. Its translation: CASSLVTEAFF. The V and J genes are TRBV5-6 and TRBJ1-1, with D unclear. Germline loops: CDR1 SGHDT, CDR2 YYEEEE. The CDR3 is 11 residues long. The V end was cut by 0 bases, the J end by 5 bases, with 2 bases between.

The genes are TRBV20-1 and TRBJ2-7; D is uncertain. CDR1 and CDR2 (germline): DFQATT, SNEGSKA (reference sequence). This CDR3 has 11 amino acids. Between the trimmed V and J ends, which lost 0 bases and 7 bases, there was a span of 7 bases. CDR3 sequence: CSAREPGEQYF. The CDR3 region has the DNA TGCAGTGCTAGAGAACCCGGGGAGCAGTACTTC.

The V and J genes are TRBV27 and TRBJ1-2, with TRBD1 matching 8 bases. The CDR3 totals 15 residues. The V and J ends lost 5 bases and 3 bases, in that order; junction bases with no gene match: 8. Germline CDR1 MNHEY, CDR2 SMNVEV (reference sequence). The CDR3, as DNA: TGTGCCAGCAGTCCCTCGGACAGGGCCCACTATGGCTACACCTTC. Translation: CASSPSDRAHYGYTF.

The chain has TRBV20-1 and TRBJ1-1; no firm D call. V was pared by 6 bases and J by 5 bases, with 7 bases between. CDR1 is DFQATT and CDR2 is SNEGSKA in the germline V gene (reference sequence). The CDR3 consists of 10 residues. In nucleotides, the CDR3 is TGCAGTGCCCGTCGAACTGAAGCTTTCTTT. Its protein product is CSARRTEAFF.

This chain connects TRBV15 to TRBJ2-4; D remains ambiguous. Germline CDR1 reads LNHNV; CDR2 reads YYDKDF (reference sequence). V lost 3 bases and J 0 bases, leaving 9 bases between the germline ends. CDR3 length equals 15 residues. CDR3 sequence reads: CATSRGPLAKNIQYF. The CDR3 nucleotides read TGTGCCACCAGCAGGGGCCCACTAGCCAAAAACATTCAGTACTTC.

The chain links TRBV30 to TRBJ2-2; possible D gene TRBD1, 6 bases. The CDR3 totals 15 residues. The V and J ends lost 4 bases and 0 bases respectively, with 12 bases between them. Germline V gene lookup returns CDR1 GTSNPN and CDR2 SVGIG (reference sequence). CDR3 nucleotide sequence: TGTGCCTGGATTAAGGGGGTCCCGAACACCGGGGAGCTGTTTTTT. Protein sequence: CAWIKGVPNTGELFF. The full variable domain, rest sourced from reference TRBV30 and TRBJ2-2, is SQTIHQWPATLVQPVGSPLSLECTVEGTSNPNLYWYRQAAGRGLQLLFYSVGIGQISSEVPQNLSASRPQDRQFILSSKKLLLSDSGFYLCAWIKGVPNTGELFFGEGSRLTVL.

The chain carries TRBV2 and TRBJ1-1, with D unclear. Germline V gene data show CDR1 as SNHLY and CDR2 as FYNNEI. This CDR3 spans 15 amino acids. Trimming left V 11 bases short and J 2 bases short, with 21 bases between. CDR3: CAGGTGSVPNTEAFF. In nucleotides, the CDR3 is TGTGCCGGTGGAACCGGGTCAGTACCAAACACTGAAGCTTTCTTT.

This rearrangement joins TRBV9 to TRBJ2-5; the match to TRBD2 covers 10 bases. V trimming: 0 bases; J trimming: 5 bases; junction bases outside the gene matches: 4. Per the germline V gene, CDR1 is SGDLS and CDR2 is YYNGEE. The length of the CDR3 is 15 residues. CDR3 nucleotide sequence: TGTGCCAGCAGCGTAGGCCTAGCGGGGGAGGAGACCCAGTACTTC. It codes for CASSVGLAGEETQYF.

This clone has only one observation. The V gene is TRBV10-3, the J gene TRBJ2-3; 10 bases map to TRBD2. From germline, CDR1 is ENHRY and CDR2 SYGVKD. The CDR3 length is 18 residues. J lost 4 bases, V lost 11 bases, and 21 bases had no gene match. Here the CDR3 reads CASQSGLAGVGFADTQYF. The DNA for the CDR3 is TGTGCCTCCCAATCAGGGCTAGCGGGGGTCGGGTTTGCAGATACGCAGTATTTT.

The chain carries TRBV21-1 and TRBJ1-2. TRBV21-1 is a listed pseudogene. The CDR3 extends over 14 amino acids. The CDR3 here is CASSAPGTDYGYTF. DNA of the CDR3: TGTGCCAGCAGCGCCCCCGGGACGGACTATGGCTACACCTTC.

The gene calls are TRBV9 and TRBJ2-2; tentative D call: TRBD1 (5 bases). Trimming shortened V by 3 bases and J by 5 bases, and 14 bases separated the two germline ends. The CDR3 is 15 residues long. CDR1 is SGDLS, CDR2 YYNGEE, per germline. The CDR3 DNA is TGTGCCAGCAGCGCGACAGTCCTCAGGACCGGGGAGCTGTTTTTT. Translating gives CASSATVLRTGELFF.

The V call is TRBV6-5, the J call TRBJ1-5, with D tentatively TRBD1 (6 bases). CDR3 length equals 14 residues. From germline, CDR1 is MNHEY and CDR2 SVGAGI. Trimming cost V 5 bases and J 6 bases, with 14 bases left between them. For the CDR3, the DNA is TGTGCCAGCAGTGATACAGGGTACTCTCAGCCCCAGCATTTT. This codes for CASSDTGYSQPQHF.

CDR3 DNA sequence: TGTGCCATCACCCCGACAGGACTAAATGAGCAGTTCTTC. Amino acid sequence: CAITPTGLNEQFF. The V gene is TRBV10-3, the J gene TRBJ2-1; either TRBD1 or TRBD2 may fit D (6 bases each). CDR1 is ENHRY and CDR2 is SYGVKD in the germline V gene. The CDR3 is 13 amino acids. V was pared by 7 bases and J by 7 bases, with 14 bases between.

The chain employs TRBV27 and TRBJ2-1, with 8 bases identical to TRBD2. Germline trimming cut 2 bases from V and 5 bases from J; bases unmatched to any gene: 8. This CDR3 has 16 residues. Germline V lookup: CDR1 MNHEY, CDR2 SMNVEV (reference sequence). The CDR3 reads CASSLRAAGGHNEQFF. The CDR3 bases are TGTGCCAGCAGTTTAAGGGCTGCGGGGGGACACAATGAGCAGTTCTTC.

This clone appeared a single time. The rearrangement joins TRBV10-1 to TRBJ2-5, with D perhaps matching TRBD1 or TRBD2 (6 bases each). CDR3 length: 15 residues. V was cut by 0 bases and J by 5 bases, with 13 bases left in between. Per the germline V gene, CDR1 is WNHNN and CDR2 is SYGVQD (reference sequence). DNA of the CDR3: TGCGCCAGCAGTGAGTCAAACGGGGGCCGGGAGACCCAGTACTTC. Translating gives CASSESNGGRETQYF.

The CDR3 protein is CASSVGGSRAGELFF. The CDR3 nucleotides are TGTGCCAGCAGCGTCGGGGGGAGTAGGGCCGGGGAGCTGTTTTTT. The chain uses TRBV9 and TRBJ2-2, with 7 bases matching TRBD2. The CDR3 totals 15 residues. Germline assignment: CDR1 SGDLS and CDR2 YYNGEE. J was trimmed by 6 bases and V by 2 bases; bases with no gene match: 7.

V is TRBV10-2 and J is TRBJ1-1, with D uncertain. The CDR3 consists of 13 residues. The V end was cut by 0 bases, the J end by 7 bases, with 9 bases between. Per the germline V gene, CDR1 is WSHSY and CDR2 is SAAADI. The CDR3 region is CASSESFFSEAFF. CDR3 in DNA: TGCGCCAGCAGTGAGTCTTTTTTTAGTGAAGCTTTCTTT.

This chain uses TRBV7-2 with TRBJ1-4; weak D call: TRBD1 (6 bases). Trimming took 5 bases from V and 10 from J, leaving 23 bases between them. The CDR3 sequence is 16 residues long. Germline V gene lookup returns CDR1 SGHTA and CDR2 FQGNSA. The CDR3 DNA sequence: TGTGCCAGCAGCACTTACGGGCAGGGGTTGGAGACAAAACTGTTTTTT. This encodes CASSTYGQGLETKLFF.

The chain has TRBV7-8 and TRBJ1-2, with a possible D match to TRBD1 (5 bases). This CDR3 spans 13 amino acids. The V gene lost 1 base and the J gene lost 8 bases, with 11 bases spanning the gap. Germline lookup yields CDR1 SGHVS and CDR2 FQNEAQ. In nucleotides, the CDR3 is TGTGCCAGCAGCTTAGTCAGGGAGGGCGGCTACACCTTC. Protein product: CASSLVREGGYTF.

This chain links TRBV4-1 with TRBJ1-4; D remains unclear. Germline CDR1 and CDR2: MGHRA and YSYEKL. V lost 3 bases and J 8 bases, leaving 10 bases between the germline ends. The CDR3 extends over 13 amino acids. Written as DNA, the CDR3 is TGCGCCAGCAGCCAGCTAAGAGTCGAAAAACTGTTTTTT. Its translation is CASSQLRVEKLFF.

The chain has TRBV9 and TRBJ1-3, with D possibly being TRBD1 (5 bases). The CDR3 is 14 residues long. V shed 5 bases and J shed 2 bases, with 11 bases lying between them. Germline loops: CDR1 SGDLS, CDR2 YYNGEE. In nucleotides, the CDR3 is TGTGCCAGCAGGCCAACAGGAACTGGAAACACCATATATTTT. Translating it yields CASRPTGTGNTIYF.